The clone carrying this TCR beta chain was seen more than once but under ten times. As yet, its antigen is unknown. The CDR3 length is 13 residues. The V end lost 5 bases, the J end lost 7 bases, and 14 bases lay between the germline ends. Germline CDR1 is MNHEY and CDR2 is SMNVEV (reference sequence). It was with a sample-barcoded 5' primer and a J-beta primer mix that a second PCR of roughly 6 to 12 cycles was run. TCRdb re-called the 5' RACE reads with MiXCR, one entry per CDR3 protein. The sample shows some 850,000 distinct CDR3 sequences, roughly 24% of them seen only once. The data originate from a study of blood T cells in healthy people across ages. The authors extracted at least 6 micrograms of total RNA per sample. Findings and limits, study-wide: Unsorted PBMCs prevented conclusive naive versus antigen-experienced comparison.

This sample was also put to use in a study of T cells of mothers and their children. That paper notes: Similar effects of thymic selection on TCR recombination output were recorded in related and unrelated pairs. Mother-child pairs who were related displayed a slightly higher overlap than unrelated pairs, a difference that was non-significant.

The sample was blood. The source is a boy younger than 18 in good health. The rearrangement uses TRBV27 and TRBJ2-5; D perhaps matches TRBD2 (6 bases). In nucleotides, the CDR3 is TGTGCCAGCAGTACAGAACTGGGGGGGACCCAGTACTTC. Protein: CASSTELGGTQYF.